This TCR beta chain was identified in a study of blood T cell repertoires in COVID-19. Study at large: The United States, Italy and Spain supplied acute and convalescent COVID-19 samples.

Original methodology: Nucleated cell counts were estimated from reference gene primer amplification. Assay: immunoSEQ multiplex PCR; the TCRdb copy retains only in-frame clones and omits some. V and J calls and clone size are given by that table; D and trimming were obtained from the DNA. This sample yields about 340,000 clones, of which about four fifths are seen a single time; 2.5% to 3% belongs to the top ten. The CDR3 spans 13 residues. V shed 3 bases and J shed 3 bases, with 9 bases lying between them. Germline lookup yields CDR1 GTSNPN and CDR2 SVGIG (reference sequence). This sequence originates from a man aged 25 to 40 with active or convalescent COVID-19. The sequenced material came from peripheral blood. The rearrangement links TRBV30 to TRBJ1-5; a weak D match, TRBD1 (5 bases). The DNA of the CDR3 is TGTGCCTGGAGGGGGCAGATCAATCAGCCCCAGCATTTT. This sequence encodes CAWRGQINQPQHF.